The 11 T cell receptor beta chains reported below all come from one sample, sequenced in a study of blood T cell repertoires in COVID-19. TCRdb's copy holds only in-frame clones and misses some; the assay was immunoSEQ multiplex PCR. The table lists approximately 130,000 clones, approximately 83% of them singletons. Sequenced material: peripheral blood. These receptors originate from a woman in her fifties or sixties who had recovered from COVID-19.

This chain connects TRBV6-2 or TRBV6-3 to TRBJ2-7, with 7 bases matching TRBD2. The germline CDR1 and CDR2 sequences are MNHEY and SVGEGT. The CDR3 has 17 residues. V lost 0 bases to trimming and J lost 3 bases; unmatched junction nucleotides: 11. CDR3 sequence reads: CASSYSPRTRSRYEQYF. In nucleotides, the CDR3 is TGTGCCAGCAGTTACTCCCCTCGGACTAGAAGTCGCTACGAGCAGTACTTC.

This clone was observed a single time. The V call is TRBV10-3, the J call TRBJ1-1; D possibly corresponds to TRBD1 (6 bases). There are 11 residues in the CDR3. Trimming cost V 10 bases and J 8 bases, with 14 bases left between them. Germline CDR1 ENHRY, CDR2 SYGVKD. The CDR3 coding sequence is TGTGCCACCCTGGGAGGGACAGAAGCTTTCTTT. Translated: CATLGGTEAFF.

The gene calls are TRBV5-5 and TRBJ1-2; 9 bases agree with TRBD1. V trimming: 2 bases; J trimming: 5 bases; junction bases outside the gene matches: 13. The CDR3 runs 17 residues. The germline V gene encodes CDR1 SGHKS and CDR2 YYEKEE (reference sequence). CDR3 sequence (DNA): TGTGCCAGCAGCTTCTCTATCGGGACAGGGACAACTTATGGCTACACCTTC. This gives the protein CASSFSIGTGTTYGYTF.

This chain links TRBV7-9 with TRBJ1-3, with 8 nucleotides matching TRBD1. From germline, CDR1 is SEHNR and CDR2 FQNEAQ (reference sequence). CDR3 length equals 15 residues. J was trimmed by 2 bases and V by 4 bases; bases with no gene match: 4. The CDR3 protein is CASSSETGAGNTIYF. The CDR3 DNA reads as TGTGCCAGCAGCTCAGAGACAGGGGCTGGAAACACCATATATTTT.

This chain joins TRBV15 and TRBJ2-3, with D unclear. CDR1 and CDR2 from the germline V gene are LNHNV and YYDKDF (reference sequence). Trimming took 5 bases from V and 2 from J, leaving 5 bases between them. This CDR3 is built from 12 residues. CDR3 residues: CATSEVTDTQYF. The CDR3, as DNA: TGTGCCACCAGCGAGGTCACAGATACGCAGTATTTT.

The rearrangement joins TRBV4-3 to TRBJ1-4, with D possibly matching TRBD1 (5 bases). Germline V CDR1 and CDR2: LGHNA, YSLEER. This CDR3 has 16 residues. V gave up 2 bases and J gave up 0 bases, with 10 bases separating them. As DNA, the CDR3 is TGCGCCAGCAGCCAAAAGGGGTTCGCAACTAATGAAAAACTGTTTTTT. Translating gives CASSQKGFATNEKLFF.

This sequence joins TRBV29-1 and TRBJ2-1; 8 nucleotides match TRBD1. The V gene end was trimmed by 2 bases and the J gene end by 1 base; junction bases not matched to a gene: 7. The germline V gene has CDR1 SQVTM and CDR2 ANQGSEA. The CDR3 extends over 16 amino acids. For the CDR3, the DNA is TGCAGCGTTGAACCAGGGACAGGAGAGTCCTACAATGAGCAGTTCTTC. Residues: CSVEPGTGESYNEQFF.

This rearrangement joins TRBV6-5 to TRBJ2-2; D gene uncertain. The CDR3 length is 13 residues. From germline, CDR1 is MNHEY and CDR2 SVGAGI. Trimming shortened V by 0 bases and J by 7 bases, and 6 bases separated the two germline ends. CDR3 DNA: TGTGCCAGCAGTTACTCGATCGGCGGGGAGCTGTTTTTT. The encoded protein is CASSYSIGGELFF.

CDR3 protein: CASSSGQQTLRGNQPQHF. CDR3 nucleotides: TGTGCCAGCAGCTCGGGACAGCAAACGCTGAGGGGCAATCAGCCCCAGCATTTT. The rearrangement uses TRBV5-6 and TRBJ1-5, with 7 bases fitting TRBD1. V gave up 3 bases and J gave up 2 bases; unmatched junction bases: 14. Germline CDR1 SGHDT, CDR2 YYEEEE. This CDR3 comprises 18 residues.

This clone appeared once. The chain has TRBV7-9 and TRBJ1-5; 8 positions agree with TRBD1. This CDR3 region has 16 residues. CDR1 and CDR2 from the germline V gene are SEHNR and FQNEAQ (reference sequence). The J segment lost 4 bases and the V segment lost 5 bases, leaving 10 bases of the junction unmatched. CDR3 DNA: TGTGCCAGCAGCCTGGGGACAGGCGCTCCGAATCAGCCCCAGCATTTT. Its translation: CASSLGTGAPNQPQHF.

This chain joins TRBV2 and TRBJ1-4; 7 nucleotides line up with TRBD1. Germline V gives CDR1 SNHLY, CDR2 FYNNEI. This CDR3 contains 14 residues. After removal of 6 bases from V and 4 bases from J, the junction contained 5 bases not matched to a gene. CDR3 sequence reads: CASRRDSNNEKLFF. The CDR3 nucleotides read TGTGCCAGCAGAAGGGACAGCAATAATGAAAAACTGTTTTTT.